The 24 T cell receptor beta chains below come from one sample, sequenced in a study of control samples from healthy donors and cancer patients. Here immunoSEQ multiplex PCR was the method, and the copy in TCRdb shows in-frame clones only, minus some. The sample lists approximately 150,000 clones; about 91% were seen once. The specimen sequenced was blood. These receptors came from a woman aged 40 to 50 in good health.

The genes are TRBV19 and TRBJ1-1, with TRBD1 identical over 7 bases. The CDR3 has 15 residues. Per germline, CDR1 LNHDA and CDR2 SQIVND (reference sequence). J was trimmed by 4 bases and V by 6 bases; bases with no gene match: 11. The CDR3 DNA follows: TGTGCCAGTAGCCCCTCGACAGGGCTCGCCACTGAAGCTTTCTTT. Encoded protein: CASSPSTGLATEAFF.

The chain joins TRBV19 to TRBJ1-2, with TRBD1 matching 8 bases. Germline V lookup: CDR1 LNHDA, CDR2 SQIVND (reference sequence). The CDR3 extends over 17 amino acids. With V trimmed by 7 bases and J by 2 bases, 15 bases remained unmatched. The CDR3, as DNA: TGTGCCAGTAACGACGACAGGGGTGTTGAGGGGAACTATGGCTACACCTTC. Protein: CASNDDRGVEGNYGYTF.

In its sample, this clone was seen once. The chain carries TRBV5-1 and TRBJ1-2; no clear D gene. CDR1 and CDR2 (germline): SGHRS, YFSETQ. Trimming took off 3 bases at V and 2 bases at J, with 11 bases between the two ends. The CDR3 is 14 residues long. In DNA form, the CDR3 reads TGCGCCAGCAGCTATAGGGAGTCGAACTATGGCTACACCTTC. Translating gives CASSYRESNYGYTF.

V usage is TRBV11-2 and J usage is TRBJ1-4, with D unclear. Looked up from germline, CDR1 is SGHAT and CDR2 is FQNNGV. Trimming took 0 bases from V and 2 from J, leaving 10 bases between them. This CDR3 spans 16 amino acids. Here the CDR3 reads CASSLDNEGTNEKLFF. The CDR3 region has the DNA TGTGCCAGCAGCTTAGATAATGAAGGGACTAATGAAAAACTGTTTTTT. The variable domain in full, completed from reference TRBV11-2 and TRBJ1-4, reads EAGVAQSPRYKIIEKRQSVAFWCNPISGHATLYWYQQILGQGPKLLIQFQNNGVVDDSQLPKDRFSAERLKGVDSTLKIQPAKLEDSAVYLCASSLDNEGTNEKLFFGSGTQLSVL.

This sequence joins TRBV2 and TRBJ1-2; 8 bases match TRBD1. Germline-derived CDR1 and CDR2 are SNHLY and FYNNEI. The CDR3 has 14 amino acids. V shed 6 bases, J shed 0 bases, and the junction held 3 bases outside the gene matches. CDR3 loop: CASRGQVANYGYTF. The CDR3 nucleotides read TGTGCCAGCAGGGGACAGGTCGCTAACTATGGCTACACCTTC.

V gene TRBV5-1 combines with J gene TRBJ2-1; a possible D gene is TRBD2 (7 bases). The CDR3 is 17 amino acids. Trimming pared 2 bases from V and 5 bases from J, leaving 20 bases between. CDR1 is SGHRS, CDR2 YFSETQ, per germline. The CDR3 DNA sequence: TGCGCCAGCAGCTTCTTTGCGGGGGCTTTCATAGACAATGAGCAGTTCTTC. Translation gives CASSFFAGAFIDNEQFF.

The chain is built from TRBV4-1 and TRBJ2-5, with 9 bases matching TRBD2. The germline V gene encodes CDR1 MGHRA and CDR2 YSYEKL. Germline trimming cut 2 bases from V and 5 bases from J; bases unmatched to any gene: 6. The CDR3 has 15 amino acids. DNA for the CDR3: TGCGCCAGCAGCCAAACGCGCACTAGCGGGGAGACCCAGTACTTC. Translated, it gives CASSQTRTSGETQYF.

The chain links TRBV10-1 to TRBJ2-2; 9 bases are a match to TRBD2. V lost 11 bases to trimming and J lost 2 bases; unmatched junction nucleotides: 6. This CDR3 comprises 14 residues. Germline CDR1 WNHNN, CDR2 SYGVQD (reference sequence). The CDR3 sequence: CASRGGGNTGELFF. The CDR3 DNA follows: TGCGCCTCCCGCGGGGGGGGTAACACCGGGGAGCTGTTTTTT.

This chain uses TRBV9 with TRBJ2-1; 8 bases are shared with TRBD1. V lost 3 bases and J lost 9; bases outside the gene matches: 11. CDR3 length: 15 residues. Germline V gene data show CDR1 as SGDLS and CDR2 as YYNGEE. CDR3 loop: CASSGGDRLYGEQFF. Here the CDR3 DNA reads TGTGCCAGCAGCGGGGGGGACAGGTTGTATGGTGAGCAGTTCTTC.

This rearrangement joins TRBV27 to TRBJ2-3; 10 nucleotides match TRBD2. The CDR3 runs to 17 residues. V lost 4 bases and J lost 11; bases outside the gene matches: 18. CDR1 is MNHEY, CDR2 SMNVEV, per germline (reference sequence). The CDR3 coding sequence is TGTGCCAGCAGTTCCGCATCTAGCGGGGGACCCATTGTGAGGCAGTATTTT. As protein: CASSSASSGGPIVRQYF.

This clone has just one count. The chain has TRBV6-4 and TRBJ1-5; D uncertain. Deletions cut 6 bases from V and 5 bases from J, with 17 bases between. Looked up from germline, CDR1 is MRHNA and CDR2 is SNTAGT. This CDR3 comprises 15 residues. The CDR3 reads CASSAGSPNHQPQHF. The CDR3 DNA sequence: TGTGCCAGCAGCGCCGGGAGCCCCAATCATCAGCCCCAGCATTTT.

This chain links TRBV2 with TRBJ1-6; no firm D call. The germline V gene encodes CDR1 SNHLY and CDR2 FYNNEI. The CDR3 sequence is 12 residues long. Trimming left V 7 bases short and J 10 bases short, with 11 bases between. CDR3 region: CASIPQESPLHF. The CDR3 region has the DNA TGTGCCAGCATTCCCCAGGAATCACCCCTCCACTTT.

The chain recombines TRBV24-1 with TRBJ2-2; 9 bases match TRBD2. The germline V gene encodes CDR1 KGHDR and CDR2 SFDVKD. J lost 4 bases, V lost 4 bases, and 6 bases had no gene match. The CDR3 is made up of 16 amino acids. CDR3 region: CATSDSGGSGTGELFF. DNA of the CDR3: TGTGCCACCAGTGACAGCGGGGGGTCGGGCACCGGGGAGCTGTTTTTT.

The chain combines TRBV7-2 with TRBJ2-3; 16 nucleotides match TRBD2. CDR3 length: 19 amino acids. After removal of 1 base from V and 4 bases from J, the junction contained 8 bases not matched to a gene. Germline V gene sequence: CDR1 SGHTA, CDR2 FQGNSA. The chain's CDR3 is CASSLVLGLAGGPADTQYF. The CDR3 nucleotides read TGTGCCAGCAGCTTAGTTTTGGGACTAGCGGGGGGGCCGGCAGATACGCAGTATTTT.

This chain joins TRBV5-1 and TRBJ1-1; 8 positions agree with TRBD1. Trimming removed 0 bases from V and 1 base from J; junction bases left unmatched: 11. CDR1 and CDR2 from the germline V gene are SGHRS and YFSETQ. The CDR3 spans 18 residues. The CDR3 loop is CASSLVGTGGSGNTEAFF. CDR3 sequence (DNA): TGCGCCAGCAGCTTGGTGGGGACAGGAGGAAGTGGGAACACTGAAGCTTTCTTT.

V gene TRBV13 combines with J gene TRBJ2-5, with D maybe TRBD1 (5 bases). V was clipped by 4 bases and J by 2 bases, with 8 bases between them. Germline-derived CDR1 and CDR2 are PRHDT and FYEKMQ (reference sequence). CDR3 length: 13 residues. The CDR3 coding sequence is TGTGCCAGCAGCTCGCCAGGGCAAGAGACCCAGTACTTC. Its protein product is CASSSPGQETQYF.

The rearrangement uses TRBV13 and TRBJ1-4; no clear D gene. Germline values: CDR1 PRHDT, CDR2 FYEKMQ (reference sequence). The CDR3 is 14 residues long. V shed 3 bases and J shed 3 bases, with 8 bases lying between them. The CDR3 region is CASSFGLANEKLFF. In nucleotides, the CDR3 is TGTGCCAGCAGCTTTGGCCTCGCTAATGAAAAACTGTTTTTT. Filled out from reference TRBV13 and TRBJ1-4, the complete variable domain reads AAGVIQSPRHLIKEKRETATLKCYPIPRHDTVYWYQQGPGQDPQFLISFYEKMQSDKGSIPDRFSAQQFSDYHSELNMSSLELGDSALYFCASSFGLANEKLFFGSGTQLSVL.

J is TRBJ1-2 and V is TRBV5-1; D unresolved. This CDR3 region has 15 residues. V was clipped by 7 bases and J by 0 bases, with 16 bases between them. The germline CDR1 and CDR2 sequences are SGHRS and YFSETQ. The CDR3 loop is CASGAEGTANYGYTF. Written as DNA, the CDR3 is TGCGCCAGCGGCGCGGAGGGTACGGCTAACTATGGCTACACCTTC.

The CDR3 DNA reads TGTGCCAGCAGTTCTGGACAGGGAACCAATCAGCCCCAGCATTTT. Residues: CASSSGQGTNQPQHF. The V gene is TRBV27, the J gene TRBJ1-5; 8 bases are a match to TRBD1. Germline assignment: CDR1 MNHEY and CDR2 SMNVEV (reference sequence). This CDR3 comprises 15 residues. V lost 4 bases to trimming and J lost 3 bases; unmatched junction nucleotides: 5.

The J gene is TRBJ1-4, the V gene TRBV2; possible D gene TRBD1, 6 bases. V lost 6 bases and J lost 6, with 14 bases in between. This CDR3 region has 14 residues. CDR1 and CDR2 (germline): SNHLY, FYNNEI. DNA for the CDR3: TGTGCCAGCAGGGCACAGGGCTTTGATGAAAAACTGTTTTTT. Amino acids: CASRAQGFDEKLFF.

The chain has TRBV19 and TRBJ1-5; no reliable D call. CDR1 LNHDA and CDR2 SQIVND come from the germline V gene (reference sequence). The ends were cut back, 5 bases at V and 5 bases at J, with 13 bases in the middle. The CDR3 sequence is 14 residues long. CDR3 sequence: CASSPVLHDQPQHF. As DNA, the CDR3 is TGTGCCAGTAGTCCGGTTCTCCACGATCAGCCCCAGCATTTT.

V usage is TRBV28 and J usage is TRBJ1-1; D possibly corresponds to TRBD1 (6 bases). The CDR3 consists of 15 residues. Germline loops: CDR1 MDHEN, CDR2 SYDVKM. V gave up 5 bases and J gave up 5 bases, with 18 bases separating them. Here the CDR3 reads CASSPPGAAGTEAFF. The CDR3, as DNA: TGTGCCAGCAGTCCACCGGGGGCGGCGGGGACTGAAGCTTTCTTT.

The CDR3 sequence: CASSMRTYTDTQYF. The CDR3 DNA reads TGTGCCAGTAGTATGCGTACCTACACAGATACGCAGTATTTT. The chain combines TRBV19 with TRBJ2-3; D gene unclear. V shed 3 bases and J shed 2 bases, with 9 bases lying between them. Germline V CDR1 and CDR2: LNHDA, SQIVND (reference sequence). The CDR3 consists of 14 residues.

J is TRBJ2-3 and V is TRBV6-6; D ambiguous. Germline V gives CDR1 MNHNY, CDR2 SVGAGI (reference sequence). The CDR3 contains 15 residues. The V gene lost 6 bases and the J gene lost 0 bases, with 13 bases spanning the gap. Here the CDR3 DNA reads TGTGCCAGCAGACTGTCAGCGACTAGCACAGATACGCAGTATTTT. As protein: CASRLSATSTDTQYF.